This T cell receptor (beta chain) was recovered during a study of blood T cell repertoires in COVID-19. Study information: COVID-19 samples collected from the United States, Italy and Spain covered acute and convalescent phases. From T cells, B-cell-depleted T cells, or PBMCs came the material, which was cDNA or gDNA.

Original methodology: Nucleated cell number was recorded as an estimate derived from reference gene primer amplification. Method: immunoSEQ multiplex PCR; TCRdb's copy keeps in-frame clones and lacks some. V and J calls and clone size are given by that table; D and trimming were obtained from the DNA. The sample lists 97,000 or so clones, less than 95% occurring once. The CDR3 sequence is 13 residues long. Trimming removed 3 bases at V and 4 bases at J, with 10 bases between. Looked up from germline, CDR1 is MNHEY and CDR2 is SMNVEV (reference sequence). V gene TRBV27 combines with J gene TRBJ2-7; D gene ambiguous. The TCR sequence derives from a man between 45 and 60 years old with acute or convalescent COVID-19. The specimen was peripheral blood. CDR3 sequence: CASSFAQTYEQYF. The CDR3 DNA sequence: TGTGCCAGCAGTTTCGCGCAGACATACGAGCAGTACTTC.